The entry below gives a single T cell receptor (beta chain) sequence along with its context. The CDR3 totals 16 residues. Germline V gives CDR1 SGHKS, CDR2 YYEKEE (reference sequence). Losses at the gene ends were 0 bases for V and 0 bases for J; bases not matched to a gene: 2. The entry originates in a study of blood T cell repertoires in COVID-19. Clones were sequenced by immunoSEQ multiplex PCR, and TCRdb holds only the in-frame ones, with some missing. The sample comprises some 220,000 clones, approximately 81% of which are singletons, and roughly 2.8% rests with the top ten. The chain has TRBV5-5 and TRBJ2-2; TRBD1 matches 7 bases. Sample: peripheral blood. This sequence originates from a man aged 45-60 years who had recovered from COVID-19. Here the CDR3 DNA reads TGTGCCAGCAGCTTGGTTGGGACAGCGAACACCGGGGAGCTGTTTTTT. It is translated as CASSLVGTANTGELFF.